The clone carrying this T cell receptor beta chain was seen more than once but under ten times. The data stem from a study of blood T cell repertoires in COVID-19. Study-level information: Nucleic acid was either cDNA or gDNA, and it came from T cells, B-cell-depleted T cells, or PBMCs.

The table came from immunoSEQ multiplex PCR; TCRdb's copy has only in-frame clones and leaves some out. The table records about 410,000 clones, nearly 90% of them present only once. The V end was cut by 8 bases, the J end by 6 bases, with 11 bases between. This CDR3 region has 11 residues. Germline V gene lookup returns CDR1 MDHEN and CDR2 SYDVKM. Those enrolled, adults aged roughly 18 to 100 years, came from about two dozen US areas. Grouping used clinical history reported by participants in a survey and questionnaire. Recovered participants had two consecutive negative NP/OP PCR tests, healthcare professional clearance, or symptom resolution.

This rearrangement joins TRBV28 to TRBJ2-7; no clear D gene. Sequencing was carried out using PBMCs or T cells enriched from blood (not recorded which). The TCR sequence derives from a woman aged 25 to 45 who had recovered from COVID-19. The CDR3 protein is CASSTPSEQYF. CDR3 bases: TGTGCCAGCTCAACACCCTCCGAGCAGTACTTC.